Listed below are T cell receptor beta chains from one sample, sequenced in a study of cytomegalovirus exposure and HLA in healthy donors. Method: immunoSEQ multiplex PCR; TCRdb's copy keeps in-frame clones and lacks some. The table lists about 85,000 clones, around 80% of them singletons. The specimen was PBMCs. The receptors were gathered from a woman in her 50s in good health and CMV-seropositive. The conserved cysteine and the conserved F or W are not part of the CDR3 here. Some rows have no size entry. The others give once, few or many, or a class for an expanded clone.

j_call	v_call	clone_size	cdr3_aa
TRBJ1-6	TRBV27	NA	ASSTARAVNSPLH
TRBJ2-3	TRBV28	NA	ASYGTSGRTTDTQY
TRBJ1-4	TRBV27	NA	ASSPGGLNEKLF
TRBJ1-3	TRBV7-6	once	ASSSWAGRDTIY
TRBJ2-6	TRBV18	NA	ASSPRQGRTDVLT
TRBJ2-5	TRBV5-1	NA	ASSLEARRGQETQY
TRBJ2-1	TRBV11-3	NA	ASSLVVSGLIGGEQF
TRBJ1-4	TRBV28	NA	ASSLPRGGNEKLF
TRBJ2-2	TRBV11-1	NA	ASSPPWGEYHTGELF
TRBJ1-1	TRBV19	NA	ASSGQAVGYTEAF
TRBJ1-4	TRBV5-1	NA	ASSRGGGTNEKLF
TRBJ1-2	TRBV27	NA	ASQQPGHGYT
TRBJ2-2	TRBV19	NA	ASKRAAGRNTGELF
TRBJ1-1	TRBV7-6	NA	ASSRGQLTEAF
TRBJ2-3	TRBV5-1	NA	ASSTGRGILTDTQY
TRBJ2-3	TRBV30	once	AWSGRMFVTDTQY
TRBJ2-1	TRBV27	NA	ASSLYSQGNTYNEQF
TRBJ1-1	TRBV4-1	few	ASSLTGGTEAF
TRBJ2-1	TRBV7-3	NA	ASSLVLAGGNEQF
TRBJ1-5	TRBV10-3	NA	AISESTGGEPQH
TRBJ2-5	TRBV4-1	NA	ASSQDGSGGSQETQY
TRBJ2-5	TRBV9	NA	ASSVVGGAGETQY
TRBJ2-7	TRBV6-1	NA	ASSPLGGVTPEQY
TRBJ2-1	TRBV5-4	NA	ASSPGQGALNEQF
TRBJ2-7	TRBV5-1	NA	ASRINAATYEQY
TRBJ2-1	TRBV4-2	NA	ASSQDEASDNEQF
TRBJ2-3	TRBV30	NA	AWRLLAGSTDTQY
TRBJ1-4	TRBV25-1	NA	ASSEYGRLRLEEKLF